Each of the 5 T cell receptor beta chains below was sequenced from the same sample in a study of glioma-infiltrating T cells. Using RNA template, CDR3s of TCR alpha and beta were amplified with iRepertoire arm-PCR. TCRdb called the multiplex PCR reads again in MiXCR, with one record for every CDR3 protein. The sample lists roughly 100,000 distinct CDR3 sequences; about 30% were seen once. The sample taken for sequencing was glioma tissue, nonneoplastic brain tissue, or PBMCs (not recorded which). The source is a human donor with low-grade glioma or glioblastoma, undergoing nonglioma brain surgery, or in good health (not recorded which).

This clonotype was detected many times. The CDR3 nucleotides read TGTGCCAGCAGCGGAGGTATCCACAGCCCCGCTGATGGCTACACCTTC. This gives the protein CASSGGIHSPADGYTF. This chain joins TRBV14 and TRBJ1-2; no reliable D call. The V gene lost 5 bases and the J gene lost 6 bases, with 22 bases spanning the gap. Per germline, CDR1 SGHDN and CDR2 FVKESK. The CDR3 length is 16 residues.

For this clonotype: A much larger clone lies a single base off, so this may be a read error. The chain joins TRBV27 to TRBJ1-1; D gene unclear. CDR1 is MNHEY and CDR2 is SMNVEV in the germline V gene (reference sequence). Between the trimmed V and J ends, which lost 7 bases and 0 bases, there was a span of 9 bases. CDR3 length: 13 residues. The CDR3 sequence: CASMGKVNTEAFF. The CDR3 DNA reads as TGTGCCAGCATGGGAAAGGTGAACACTGAAGCTTTCTTT.

On this clonotype itself: A much bigger clone sits one base away, suggesting this may be a read error. This chain connects TRBV2 to TRBJ1-1, with D perhaps matching TRBD1 (5 bases). The V and J ends lost 7 bases and 4 bases respectively, with 10 bases between them. Germline values: CDR1 SNHLY, CDR2 FYNNEI. The CDR3 loop spans 12 amino acids. Written as DNA, the CDR3 is TGTGCCAGCAAAAGAGGGGTCACTGAAGCTTTCTTT. It encodes CASKRGVTEAFF.

The sample holds many counts of this clonotype. The chain has TRBV7-2 and TRBJ2-7; D ambiguous. The CDR3 contains 12 residues. CDR1 is SGHTA, CDR2 FQGNSA, per germline. The V end was cut by 2 bases, the J end by 6 bases, with 8 bases between. The CDR3: CASSLTPSEQYF. The CDR3 nucleotides read TGTGCCAGCAGCTTAACGCCCTCCGAGCAGTACTTC.

As to this clonotype: The junction departs from the called germline gene at one end, perhaps through a read error. V and J are TRBV12-3 or TRBV12-4 and TRBJ1-5, with D unclear. The CDR3 contains 12 residues. The CDR3 reads CASSFGNQPKHF. CDR3 sequence (DNA): TGTGCCAGCAGTTTTGGGAATCAGCCCAAGCATTTT.